Below are 15 T cell receptor beta chains sequenced from a single sample in a study of long-term antiretroviral therapy in people with HIV. The assay used was immunoSEQ (version v3.0), run at survey level. Clones were read by immunoSEQ multiplex PCR, and TCRdb kept only the in-frame ones, dropping some. Of over 30,000 clones in the sample, roughly nine tenths are singletons; the top ten hold 3.5% to 4.5%. Specimen: unsorted PBMCs, collected 1.2 years after starting antiretroviral therapy. These receptor sequences come from a woman in her forties or fifties with HIV.

This clone was found once. The chain is built from TRBV9 and TRBJ1-5; no firm D call. The CDR3 is 13 amino acids. The V end lost 0 bases, the J end lost 7 bases, and 8 bases lay between the germline ends. Germline CDR1 is SGDLS and CDR2 is YYNGEE. The CDR3 nucleotides are TGTGCCAGCAGCGTAGACCCAGAGCAGCCCCAGCATTTT. Translation gives CASSVDPEQPQHF.

The genes are TRBV27 and TRBJ1-5, with a possible D match to TRBD1 (6 bases). Germline values: CDR1 MNHEY, CDR2 SMNVEV (reference sequence). Trimming left V 5 bases short and J 5 bases short, with 10 bases between. This CDR3 contains 13 residues. DNA of the CDR3: TGTGCCAGCAGTAACAGGGAGGATCAGCCCCAGCATTTT. This sequence encodes CASSNREDQPQHF.

The genes are TRBV6-6 and TRBJ1-6; D is ambiguous. Trimming shortened V by 4 bases and J by 5 bases, and 9 bases separated the two germline ends. This CDR3 is built from 14 residues. Germline V gives CDR1 MNHNY, CDR2 SVGAGI (reference sequence). CDR3 DNA: TGTGCCAGCAGTTCTAGCGGGAATAATTCACCCCTCCACTTT. Its translation: CASSSSGNNSPLHF.

The sample holds one count of this clone. V is TRBV27 and J is TRBJ2-5, with D unresolved. The germline V and J ends were trimmed by 6 bases and 4 bases, with 18 bases remaining between them. Germline assignment: CDR1 MNHEY and CDR2 SMNVEV (reference sequence). This CDR3 is built from 15 residues. In nucleotides, the CDR3 is TGTGCCAGCAGCCCAACCCATGGGGTTGGAGAGACCCAGTACTTC. It is translated as CASSPTHGVGETQYF.

This chain uses TRBV15 with TRBJ2-7; D not certain. Germline V gives CDR1 LNHNV, CDR2 YYDKDF (reference sequence). This CDR3 comprises 14 residues. Trimming left V 1 base short and J 2 bases short, with 9 bases between. CDR3: CATSRANSPYEQYF. Written as DNA, the CDR3 is TGTGCCACCAGCAGAGCTAACAGCCCCTACGAGCAGTACTTC.

A word on this clone: This sample also contains other DNA sequences that code for the same CDR3. The rearrangement uses TRBV19 and TRBJ1-1, with D uncertain. Germline V gene lookup returns CDR1 LNHDA and CDR2 SQIVND (reference sequence). Trimming removed 3 bases at V and 5 bases at J, with 13 bases between. The CDR3 loop spans 14 amino acids. The CDR3 bases are TGTGCCAGTAGTATTGGGCCCCCGGGGACTGAAGCTTTCTTT. Translating it yields CASSIGPPGTEAFF.

The chain carries TRBV6-5 and TRBJ1-6; 8 bases map to TRBD1. Germline trimming cut 5 bases from V and 10 bases from J; bases unmatched to any gene: 7. From germline, CDR1 is MNHEY and CDR2 SVGAGI. The CDR3 has 14 residues. The CDR3 loop is CASSPGQGGSPLHF. The CDR3 DNA reads as TGTGCCAGCAGTCCCGGACAGGGAGGATCACCCCTCCACTTT.

CDR3 DNA: TGTGCCAGCTCCGAAAGACCCACTTGGCAGGAAAAACTGTTTTTT. Amino acids: CASSERPTWQEKLFF. The chain recombines TRBV18 with TRBJ1-4; D call uncertain. From germline, CDR1 is KGHSH and CDR2 LQKENI. V was pared by 6 bases and J by 8 bases, with 19 bases between. The CDR3 sequence is 15 residues long. The full variable domain, rest sourced from reference TRBV18 and TRBJ1-4, is NAGVMQNPRHLVRRRGQEARLRCSPMKGHSHVYWYRQLPEEGLKFMVYLQKENIIDESGMPKERFSAEFPKEGPSILRIQQVVRGDSAAYFCASSERPTWQEKLFFGSGTQLSVL.

The chain is built from TRBV5-4 and TRBJ2-3; possibly TRBD1 for D (5 bases). Germline V gene sequence: CDR1 SGHNT, CDR2 YYREEE (reference sequence). V lost 1 base, J lost 4 bases, and 7 bases lay in between. The CDR3 is 13 residues long. CDR3 protein: CASSLQGPDTQYF. In nucleotides, the CDR3 is TGTGCCAGCAGCTTGCAGGGCCCAGATACGCAGTATTTT.

The chain uses TRBV5-4 and TRBJ2-6, with D unresolved. The germline V gene has CDR1 SGHNT and CDR2 YYREEE (reference sequence). This CDR3 is 13 amino acids long. The germline V and J ends were trimmed by 2 bases and 4 bases, with 4 bases remaining between them. CDR3 protein: CASSLPGANVLTF. The CDR3 DNA reads as TGTGCCAGCAGCTTACCGGGGGCCAACGTCCTGACTTTC.

The chain joins TRBV5-5 to TRBJ1-4; D remains unclear. The CDR3 extends over 15 amino acids. Germline V gene sequence: CDR1 SGHKS, CDR2 YYEKEE (reference sequence). Trimming removed 0 bases from V and 0 bases from J, with 6 bases in between. CDR3 protein: CASSLEAATNEKLFF. CDR3 bases: TGTGCCAGCAGCTTGGAGGCTGCAACTAATGAAAAACTGTTTTTT.

In DNA form, the CDR3 reads TGTGCCAGCAGTGAAGTGGCAGGAAGTTATCAGCCCCAGCATTTT. Translation gives CASSEVAGSYQPQHF. The V and J genes are TRBV2 and TRBJ1-5; D is ambiguous. V was pared by 1 base and J by 5 bases, with 12 bases between. Looked up from germline, CDR1 is SNHLY and CDR2 is FYNNEI. CDR3 length: 15 residues.

This clone has a single count. This chain joins TRBV5-4 and TRBJ1-6, with D unresolved. This CDR3 is 12 amino acids long. Germline V gene sequence: CDR1 SGHNT, CDR2 YYREEE (reference sequence). Trimming took off 2 bases at V and 13 bases at J, with 10 bases between the two ends. In nucleotides, the CDR3 is TGTGCCAGCAGCTTTTTCGAAGGGCCCCTCCACTTT. It specifies CASSFFEGPLHF.

This clone appeared a single time. The V gene is TRBV19, the J gene TRBJ1-5, with D maybe TRBD1 (6 bases). Germline V CDR1 and CDR2: LNHDA, SQIVND (reference sequence). The CDR3 sequence is 14 residues long. V shed 6 bases and J shed 5 bases, with 14 bases lying between them. In DNA form, the CDR3 reads TGTGCCAGTAGCCTCGGACAGCGCTATCAGCCCCAGCATTTT. Translation: CASSLGQRYQPQHF.

The chain employs TRBV4-1 and TRBJ2-7; no clear D. The CDR3 loop spans 16 amino acids. Germline values: CDR1 MGHRA, CDR2 YSYEKL. Trimming stripped 1 base from V and 0 bases from J, with 13 bases between. CDR3 DNA: TGCGCCAGCAGCCAAGTTTCGCTGGGCCGCTCCTACGAGCAGTACTTC. Translation: CASSQVSLGRSYEQYF.